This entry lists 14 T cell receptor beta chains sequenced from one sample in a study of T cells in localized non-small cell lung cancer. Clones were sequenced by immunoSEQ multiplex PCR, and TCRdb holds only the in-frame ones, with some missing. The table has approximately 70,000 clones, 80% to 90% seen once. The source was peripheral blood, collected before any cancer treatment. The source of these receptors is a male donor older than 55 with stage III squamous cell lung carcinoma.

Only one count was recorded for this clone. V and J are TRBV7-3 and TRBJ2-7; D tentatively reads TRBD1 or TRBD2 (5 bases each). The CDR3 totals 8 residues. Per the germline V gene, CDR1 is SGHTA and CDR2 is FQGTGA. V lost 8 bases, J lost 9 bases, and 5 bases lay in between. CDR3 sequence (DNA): TGTGCCAGCGGGACGCAGTACTTC. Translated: CASGTQYF.

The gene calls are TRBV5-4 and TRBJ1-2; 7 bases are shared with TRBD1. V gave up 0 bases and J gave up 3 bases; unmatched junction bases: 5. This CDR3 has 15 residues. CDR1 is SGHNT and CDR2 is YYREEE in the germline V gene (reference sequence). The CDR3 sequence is CASSLGQGSYYGYTF. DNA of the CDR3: TGTGCCAGCAGCTTGGGACAGGGATCCTACTATGGCTACACCTTC.

The CDR3 loop is CASSLVAGDTDTQYF. The CDR3 coding sequence is TGCGCCAGCAGCTTGGTCGCGGGGGACACAGATACGCAGTATTTT. The chain links TRBV5-1 to TRBJ2-3; 7 positions match TRBD2. J was trimmed by 2 bases and V by 0 bases; bases with no gene match: 3. This CDR3 region has 15 residues. Germline V lookup: CDR1 SGHRS, CDR2 YFSETQ.

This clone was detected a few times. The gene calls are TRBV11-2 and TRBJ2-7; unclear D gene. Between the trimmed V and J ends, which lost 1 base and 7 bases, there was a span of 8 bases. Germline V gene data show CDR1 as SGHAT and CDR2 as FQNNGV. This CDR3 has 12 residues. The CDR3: CASSLGESEQYF. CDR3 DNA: TGTGCCAGCAGCTTAGGAGAATCGGAGCAGTACTTC.

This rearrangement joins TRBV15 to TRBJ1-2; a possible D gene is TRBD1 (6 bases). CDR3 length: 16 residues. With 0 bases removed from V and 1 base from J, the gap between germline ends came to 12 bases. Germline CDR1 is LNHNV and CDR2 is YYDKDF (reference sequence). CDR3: CATSRDKAGVNYGYTF. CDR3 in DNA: TGTGCCACCAGCAGAGATAAGGCAGGGGTTAACTATGGCTACACCTTC.

CDR3 nucleotides: TGTGCCAGCAGCGCCCAAGGGGGCTTGAACACTGAAGCTTTCTTT. It yields the protein CASSAQGGLNTEAFF. This chain connects TRBV5-4 to TRBJ1-1; 7 nucleotides agree with TRBD1. Germline values: CDR1 SGHNT, CDR2 YYREEE (reference sequence). The length of the CDR3 is 15 residues. V was clipped by 4 bases and J by 0 bases; unmatched bases: 6.

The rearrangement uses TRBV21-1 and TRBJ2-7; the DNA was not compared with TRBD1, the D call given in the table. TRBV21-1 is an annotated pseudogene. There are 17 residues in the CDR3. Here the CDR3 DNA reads TGTGCCAGCAGCAAAGGATGGGGACAGGGGGTCGTGGACGAGCAGTACTTC. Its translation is CASSKGWGQGVVDEQYF.

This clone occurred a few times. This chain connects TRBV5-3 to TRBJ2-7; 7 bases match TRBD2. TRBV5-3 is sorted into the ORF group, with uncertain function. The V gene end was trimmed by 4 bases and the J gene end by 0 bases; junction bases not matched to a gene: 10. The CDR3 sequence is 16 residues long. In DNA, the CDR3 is TGTGCCAGAAGCGGTTCCCCTAGCGGTTTCTCCTACGAGCAGTACTTC. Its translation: CARSGSPSGFSYEQYF.

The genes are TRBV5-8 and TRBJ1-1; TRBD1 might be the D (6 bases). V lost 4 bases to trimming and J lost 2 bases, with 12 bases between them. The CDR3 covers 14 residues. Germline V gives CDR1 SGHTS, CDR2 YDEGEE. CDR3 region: CASSHGQYNTEAFF. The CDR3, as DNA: TGTGCCAGCAGCCATGGACAGTATAACACTGAAGCTTTCTTT.

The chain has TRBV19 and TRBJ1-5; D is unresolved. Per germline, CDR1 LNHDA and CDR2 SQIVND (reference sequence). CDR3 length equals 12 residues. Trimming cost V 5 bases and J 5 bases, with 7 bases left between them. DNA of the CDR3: TGTGCCAGTAGTCCGTGGGATCAGCCCCAGCATTTT. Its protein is CASSPWDQPQHF.

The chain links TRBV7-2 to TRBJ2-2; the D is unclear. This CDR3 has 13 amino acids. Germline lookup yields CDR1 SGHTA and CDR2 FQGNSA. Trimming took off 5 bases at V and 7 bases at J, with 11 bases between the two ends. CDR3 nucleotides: TGTGCCAGCAGCCCAAGCAACGGCGGGGAGCTGTTTTTT. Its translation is CASSPSNGGELFF.

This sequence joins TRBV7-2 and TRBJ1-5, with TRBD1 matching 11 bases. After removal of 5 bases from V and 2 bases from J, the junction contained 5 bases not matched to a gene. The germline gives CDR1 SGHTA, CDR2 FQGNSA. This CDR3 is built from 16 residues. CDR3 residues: CASSMDRGRGNQPQHF. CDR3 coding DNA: TGTGCCAGCAGCATGGACAGGGGGCGAGGCAATCAGCCCCAGCATTTT.

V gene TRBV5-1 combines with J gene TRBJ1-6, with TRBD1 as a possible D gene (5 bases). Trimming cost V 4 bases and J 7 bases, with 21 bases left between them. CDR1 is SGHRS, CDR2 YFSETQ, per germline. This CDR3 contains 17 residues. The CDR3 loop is CASSPRTGSGANSPLHF. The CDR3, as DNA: TGCGCCAGCAGCCCTAGAACAGGTTCTGGTGCAAATTCACCCCTCCACTTT.

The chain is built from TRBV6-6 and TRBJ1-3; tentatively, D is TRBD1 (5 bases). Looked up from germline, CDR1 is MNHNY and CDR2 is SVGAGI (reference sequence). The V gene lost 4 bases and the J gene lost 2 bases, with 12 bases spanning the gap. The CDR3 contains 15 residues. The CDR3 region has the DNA TGTGCCAGCAGTTTAAGGGGTAGTACTGGAAACACCATATATTTT. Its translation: CASSLRGSTGNTIYF.